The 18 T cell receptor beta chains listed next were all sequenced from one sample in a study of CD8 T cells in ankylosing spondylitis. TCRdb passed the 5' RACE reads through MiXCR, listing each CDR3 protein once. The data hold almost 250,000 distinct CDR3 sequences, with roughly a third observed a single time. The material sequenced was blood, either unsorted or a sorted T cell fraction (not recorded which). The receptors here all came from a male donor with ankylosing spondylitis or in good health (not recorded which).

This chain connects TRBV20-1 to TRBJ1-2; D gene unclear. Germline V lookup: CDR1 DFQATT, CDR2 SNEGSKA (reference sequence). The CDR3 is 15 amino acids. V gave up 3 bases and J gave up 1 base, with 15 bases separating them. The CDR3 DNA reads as TGCAGTGCTAGCATGGTAGCAGAGTTTAACTATGGCTACACCTTC. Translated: CSASMVAEFNYGYTF.

The CDR3 here is CASSLQGENEKLFF. DNA for the CDR3: TGTGCCAGCAGTCTCCAGGGGGAGAATGAAAAACTGTTTTTT. V and J are TRBV27 and TRBJ1-4; 7 bases align to TRBD1. The CDR3 runs to 14 residues. Germline V CDR1 and CDR2: MNHEY, SMNVEV (reference sequence). After removal of 5 bases from V and 5 bases from J, the junction contained 5 bases not matched to a gene.

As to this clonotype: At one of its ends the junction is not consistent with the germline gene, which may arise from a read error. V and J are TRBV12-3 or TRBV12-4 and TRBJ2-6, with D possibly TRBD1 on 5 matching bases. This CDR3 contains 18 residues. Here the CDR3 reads CTSSLETDVSSGANVLTF. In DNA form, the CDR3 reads TGTACCAGCAGTTTAGAGACAGACGTTTCATCTGGGGCCAACGTCCTGACTTTC.

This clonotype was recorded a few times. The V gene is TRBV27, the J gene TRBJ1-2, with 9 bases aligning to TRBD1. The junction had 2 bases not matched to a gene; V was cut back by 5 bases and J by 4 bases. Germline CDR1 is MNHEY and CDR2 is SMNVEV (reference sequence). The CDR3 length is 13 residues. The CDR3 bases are TGTGCCAGCAGTCGGGACAGGGTCTATGGCTACACCTTC. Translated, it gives CASSRDRVYGYTF.

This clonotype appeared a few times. The CDR3 DNA follows: TGTGCCAGCAGCTTAGAGGTCCCGAGGCACACCGGGGAGCTGTTTTTT. Encoded protein: CASSLEVPRHTGELFF. V usage is TRBV7-6 and J usage is TRBJ2-2; D unresolved. CDR1 is SGHVS and CDR2 is FNYEAQ in the germline V gene. CDR3 length equals 16 residues. Trimming shortened V by 1 base and J by 3 bases, and 12 bases separated the two germline ends.

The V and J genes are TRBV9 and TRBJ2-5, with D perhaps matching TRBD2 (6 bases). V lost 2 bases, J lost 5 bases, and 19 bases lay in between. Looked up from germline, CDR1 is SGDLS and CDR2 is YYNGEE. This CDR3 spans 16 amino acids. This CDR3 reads CASSVGPPGGSETQYF. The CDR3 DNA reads TGTGCCAGCAGCGTGGGGCCACCCGGGGGAAGCGAGACCCAGTACTTC.

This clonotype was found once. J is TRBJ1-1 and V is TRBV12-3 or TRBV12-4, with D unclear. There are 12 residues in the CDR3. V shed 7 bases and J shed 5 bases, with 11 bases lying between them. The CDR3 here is CASTLGLTEAFF. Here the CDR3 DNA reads TGTGCCAGCACCTTAGGTCTTACTGAAGCTTTCTTT.

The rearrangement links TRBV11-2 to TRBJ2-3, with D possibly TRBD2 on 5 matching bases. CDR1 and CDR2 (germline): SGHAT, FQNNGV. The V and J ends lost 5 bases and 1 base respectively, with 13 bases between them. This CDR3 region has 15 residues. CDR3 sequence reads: CASSPGLGGTDTQYF. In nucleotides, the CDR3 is TGTGCCAGCAGCCCCGGACTGGGAGGCACAGATACGCAGTATTTT.

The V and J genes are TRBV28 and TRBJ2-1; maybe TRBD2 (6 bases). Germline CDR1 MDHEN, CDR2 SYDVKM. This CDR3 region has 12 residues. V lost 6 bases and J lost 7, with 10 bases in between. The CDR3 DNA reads TGTGCCAGCAGGACTGGGGGGAATGAGCAGTTCTTC. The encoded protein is CASRTGGNEQFF.

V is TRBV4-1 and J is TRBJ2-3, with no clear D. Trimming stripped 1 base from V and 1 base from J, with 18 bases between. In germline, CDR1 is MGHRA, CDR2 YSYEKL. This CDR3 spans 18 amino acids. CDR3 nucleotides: TGCGCCAGCAGCCAAGTGTCGGGCCTCAACTCTGGCACAGATACGCAGTATTTT. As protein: CASSQVSGLNSGTDTQYF.

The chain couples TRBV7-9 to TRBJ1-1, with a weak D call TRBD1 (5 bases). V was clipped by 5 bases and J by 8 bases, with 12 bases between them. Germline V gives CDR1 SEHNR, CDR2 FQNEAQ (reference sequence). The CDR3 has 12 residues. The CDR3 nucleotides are TGTGCCAGCAGCCTGACCGGGACCGAAGCTTTCTTT. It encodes CASSLTGTEAFF.

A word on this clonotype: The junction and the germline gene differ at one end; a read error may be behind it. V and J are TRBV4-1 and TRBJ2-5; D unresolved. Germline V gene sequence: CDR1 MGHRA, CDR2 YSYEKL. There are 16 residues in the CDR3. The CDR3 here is CASSQTNMGFQENQYF. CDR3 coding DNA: TGCGCCAGCAGCCAAACCAATATGGGGTTCCAAGAGAACCAGTACTTC.

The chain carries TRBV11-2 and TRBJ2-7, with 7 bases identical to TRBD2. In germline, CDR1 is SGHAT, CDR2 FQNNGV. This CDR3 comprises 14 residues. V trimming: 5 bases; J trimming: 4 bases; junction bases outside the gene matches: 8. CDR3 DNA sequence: TGTGCCAGCAGCGCGGCGGCGGGAGTTTACGAGCAGTACTTC. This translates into CASSAAAGVYEQYF.

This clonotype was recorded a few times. DNA of the CDR3: TGTGCCAGCAGTACAGGGACCAGCTCCTACGAGCAGTACTTC. It codes for CASSTGTSSYEQYF. The chain employs TRBV27 and TRBJ2-7, with a possible D match to TRBD1 (6 bases). Trimming took off 5 bases at V and 0 bases at J, with 11 bases between the two ends. The CDR3 length is 14 residues. CDR1 is MNHEY, CDR2 SMNVEV, per germline (reference sequence).

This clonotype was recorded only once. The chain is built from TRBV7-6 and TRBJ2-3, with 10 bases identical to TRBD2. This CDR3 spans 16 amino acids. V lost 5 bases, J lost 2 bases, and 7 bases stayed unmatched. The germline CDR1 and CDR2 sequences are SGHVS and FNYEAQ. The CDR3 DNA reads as TGTGCCAGCAGCCCAGCTAGCGGGGGCCTCACAGATACGCAGTATTTT. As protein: CASSPASGGLTDTQYF.

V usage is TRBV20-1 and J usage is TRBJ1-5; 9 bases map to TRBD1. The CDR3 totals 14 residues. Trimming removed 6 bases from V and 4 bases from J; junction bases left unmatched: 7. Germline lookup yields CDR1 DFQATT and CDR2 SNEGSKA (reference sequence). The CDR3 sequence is CSAPDRGVNQPQHF. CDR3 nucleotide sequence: TGCAGTGCACCAGACAGGGGGGTAAATCAGCCCCAGCATTTT.

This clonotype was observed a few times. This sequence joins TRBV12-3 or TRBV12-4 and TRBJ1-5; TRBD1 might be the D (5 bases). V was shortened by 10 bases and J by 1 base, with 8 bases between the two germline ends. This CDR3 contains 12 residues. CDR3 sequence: CATGGSNQPQHF. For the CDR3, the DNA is TGTGCCACGGGGGGGAGCAATCAGCCCCAGCATTTT.

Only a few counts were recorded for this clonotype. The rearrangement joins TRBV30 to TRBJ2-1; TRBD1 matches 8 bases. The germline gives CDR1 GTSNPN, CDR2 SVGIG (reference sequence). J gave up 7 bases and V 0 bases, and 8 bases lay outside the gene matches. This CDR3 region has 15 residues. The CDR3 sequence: CAWSVRRGQGNEQFF. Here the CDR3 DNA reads TGTGCCTGGAGTGTACGTCGTGGACAGGGAAATGAGCAGTTCTTC.